This TCR beta chain was obtained from a study of a mutant IDH1 vaccine in newly diagnosed glioma. Study-level background: Following radiotherapy alone, or alongside temozolomide cycles, vaccination was started after an interval of 4-6 weeks. It was at week 35 that visit V12 occurred, and at week 47 that visit V13 did. Overall study findings and caveats: Immune responses induced by vaccination arose in approximately 93% of the patients.

About this clone: Its matching antigen is unknown.

Using immunoSEQ multiplex PCR, the repertoire was profiled, and TCRdb retains in-frame clones only, with some absent. Altogether tens of thousands of clones are present, over 80% being singletons, with the ten largest covering about 3.3%. As to time point: week 47, end of study. Each vaccine dose was 300 ug of mutant IDH1 20-mer peptide, with topical imiquimod. V dropped 8 bases and J dropped 8 bases, with 18 bases sitting between them. In germline, CDR1 is MNHEY, CDR2 SMNVEV (reference sequence). The CDR3 sequence is 13 residues long. The rearrangement links TRBV27 to TRBJ1-2; D gene uncertain. The origin of this receptor is a woman in her fifties or sixties with glioma. Sequenced material: PBMCs, taken from a glioma patient whose treatment included an IDH1 peptide vaccine. CDR3 in amino acids: CASPPERCGGYTF. The CDR3 DNA follows: TGTGCCAGCCCCCCGGAAAGATGTGGGGGCTACACCTTC.